This T cell receptor (beta chain) was recovered during a study of blood T cell repertoires in COVID-19. Sequencing was performed with immunoSEQ multiplex PCR; in TCRdb, only in-frame clones are kept and a portion is missing. Altogether a few hundred thousand clones are present, 75% to 90% being singletons, with the ten largest covering under 9.5%. V trimming: 6 bases; J trimming: 7 bases; junction bases outside the gene matches: 12. There are 16 residues in the CDR3. The germline V gene encodes CDR1 SNHLY and CDR2 FYNNEI. The chain is built from TRBV2 and TRBJ2-1; 10 bases are shared with TRBD2. This TCR was sampled from a man aged 40-49 years who had recovered from COVID-19. The specimen was PBMCs or T cells enriched from blood (not recorded which). This chain's CDR3 is CASRDRRSGRTNEQFF. DNA of the CDR3: TGTGCCAGCAGGGATAGACGTAGCGGGAGGACGAATGAGCAGTTCTTC.